This note documents a single T cell receptor (beta chain) sequence. What it recognizes is unknown. Unique molecular identifiers were incorporated when the TCRbeta library was constructed. In TCRdb, the PCR reads were re-called with MiXCR into one record per CDR3 protein. The table shows some 440,000 distinct CDR3 sequences, with roughly 17% occurring only once. The sample originates from a study of T-cell reconstitution after alpha-beta-depleted transplantation in children. Overall study findings and caveats: Day-60 TCRbeta diversity that was high in some patients was derived from surviving recipient T cells and thymic progenitors. In patients about two months after transplant, alpha-beta T cells reportedly arose from several hundred expanded graft clones. The authors attributed T-cell counts and diversity one year after transplant mostly to newly produced T cells.

Trimming shortened V by 5 bases and J by 1 base, and 27 bases separated the two germline ends. The CDR3 loop spans 20 amino acids. Sample: PBMCs, mostly from graft donor cells, taken 360 days after TCRalphabeta/CD19-depleted stem cell transplant. The V call is TRBV12-3 or TRBV12-4, the J call TRBJ2-4, with D hard to call. The source of this sequence is a boy under two years old who had a stem cell transplant for Wiskott-Aldrich syndrome, so the T cells may come from the graft donor. CDR3 nucleotides: TGTGCCAGCAGTCTTGTTCCCACCGACGGTAGTCGGTGGGCCAAAAACATTCAGTACTTC. Translation gives CASSLVPTDGSRWAKNIQYF.